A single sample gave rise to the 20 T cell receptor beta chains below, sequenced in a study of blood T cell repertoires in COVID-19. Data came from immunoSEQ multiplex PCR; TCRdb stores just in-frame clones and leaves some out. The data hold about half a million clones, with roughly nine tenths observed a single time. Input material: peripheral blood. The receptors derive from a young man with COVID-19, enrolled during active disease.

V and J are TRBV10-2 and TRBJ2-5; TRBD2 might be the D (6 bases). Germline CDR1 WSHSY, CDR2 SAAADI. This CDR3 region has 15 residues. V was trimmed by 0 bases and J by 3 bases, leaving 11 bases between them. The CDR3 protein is CASSESRTNKETQYF. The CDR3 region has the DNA TGCGCCAGCAGTGAGTCGAGGACTAACAAAGAGACCCAGTACTTC.

CDR3 nucleotide sequence: TGTGCCAGCGTTTTCGTTGTTGCGGTCTCTTACGAGCAGTACTTC. As protein: CASVFVVAVSYEQYF. The gene calls are TRBV2 and TRBJ2-7; D remains unclear. The germline V and J ends were trimmed by 8 bases and 4 bases, with 21 bases remaining between them. CDR3 length: 15 amino acids. Germline V gene lookup returns CDR1 SNHLY and CDR2 FYNNEI.

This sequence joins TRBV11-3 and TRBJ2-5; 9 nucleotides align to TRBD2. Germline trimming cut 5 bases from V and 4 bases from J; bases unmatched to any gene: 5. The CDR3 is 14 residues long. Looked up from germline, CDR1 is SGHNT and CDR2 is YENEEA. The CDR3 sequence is CASSRGTSLETQYF. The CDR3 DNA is TGTGCCAGCAGCAGAGGGACTAGCTTAGAGACCCAGTACTTC.

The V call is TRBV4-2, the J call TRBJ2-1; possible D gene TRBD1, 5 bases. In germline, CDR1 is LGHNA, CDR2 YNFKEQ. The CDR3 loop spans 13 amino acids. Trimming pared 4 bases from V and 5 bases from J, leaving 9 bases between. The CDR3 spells CASSPGYDNEQFF. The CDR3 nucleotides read TGTGCCAGCAGCCCAGGGTACGACAATGAGCAGTTCTTC.

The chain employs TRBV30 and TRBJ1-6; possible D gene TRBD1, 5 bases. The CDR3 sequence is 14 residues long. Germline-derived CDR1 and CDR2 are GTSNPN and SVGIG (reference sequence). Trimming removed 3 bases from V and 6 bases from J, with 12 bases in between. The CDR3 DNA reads TGTGCCTGGAGGAGACAGAATCTTAATTCACCCCTCCACTTT. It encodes CAWRRQNLNSPLHF.

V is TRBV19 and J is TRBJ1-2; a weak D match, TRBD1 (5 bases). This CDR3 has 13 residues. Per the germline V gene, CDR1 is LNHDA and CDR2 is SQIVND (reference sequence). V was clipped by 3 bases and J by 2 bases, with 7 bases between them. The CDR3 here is CASSIRQNYGYTF. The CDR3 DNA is TGTGCCAGTAGTATTCGACAGAACTATGGCTACACCTTC. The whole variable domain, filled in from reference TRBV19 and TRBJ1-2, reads DGGITQSPKYLFRKEGQNVTLSCEQNLNHDAMYWYRQDPGQGLRLIYYSQIVNDFQKGDIAEGYSVSREKKESFPLTVTSAQKNPTAFYLCASSIRQNYGYTFGSGTRLTVV.

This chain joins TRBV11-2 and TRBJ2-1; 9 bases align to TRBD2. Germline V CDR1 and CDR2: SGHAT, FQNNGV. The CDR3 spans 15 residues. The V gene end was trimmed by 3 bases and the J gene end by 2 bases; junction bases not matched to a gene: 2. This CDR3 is CASSFLAGTYNEQFF. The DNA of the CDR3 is TGTGCCAGCAGCTTCCTAGCGGGAACCTACAATGAGCAGTTCTTC.

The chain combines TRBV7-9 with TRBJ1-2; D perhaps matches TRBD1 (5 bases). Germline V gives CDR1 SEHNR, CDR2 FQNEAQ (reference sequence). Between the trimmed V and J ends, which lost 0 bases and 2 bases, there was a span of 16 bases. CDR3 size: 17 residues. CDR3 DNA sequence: TGTGCCAGCAGCTTAGCGCCCCCCCGGGACTCCAACTATGGCTACACCTTC. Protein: CASSLAPPRDSNYGYTF.

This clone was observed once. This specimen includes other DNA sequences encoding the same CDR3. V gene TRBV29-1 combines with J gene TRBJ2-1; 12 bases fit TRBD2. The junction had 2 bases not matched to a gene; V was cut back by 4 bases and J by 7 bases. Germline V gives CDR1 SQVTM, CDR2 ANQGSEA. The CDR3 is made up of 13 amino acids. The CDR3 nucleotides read TGCAGCGTTGCTGGACTAGCGGGAAATGAGCAGTTCTTC. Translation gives CSVAGLAGNEQFF.

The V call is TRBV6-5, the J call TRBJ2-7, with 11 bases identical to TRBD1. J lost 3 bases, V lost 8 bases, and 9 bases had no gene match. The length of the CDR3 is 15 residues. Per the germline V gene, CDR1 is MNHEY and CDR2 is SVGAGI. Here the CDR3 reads CASGGQGARVYEQYF. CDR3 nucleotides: TGTGCCAGCGGCGGACAGGGGGCGAGGGTCTACGAGCAGTACTTC.

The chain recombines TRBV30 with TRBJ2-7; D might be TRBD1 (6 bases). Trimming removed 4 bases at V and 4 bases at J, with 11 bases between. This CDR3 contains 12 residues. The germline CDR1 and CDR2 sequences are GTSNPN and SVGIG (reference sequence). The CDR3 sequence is CAWTGVGYEQYF. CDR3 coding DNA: TGTGCCTGGACAGGGGTGGGATACGAGCAGTACTTC.

The CDR3 DNA reads as TGCAGCGCCCCAAACGGGAAAGGGGAAGCTTTCTTT. Translated, it gives CSAPNGKGEAFF. The V and J genes are TRBV29-1 and TRBJ1-1; D is unresolved. CDR1 and CDR2 from the germline V gene are SQVTM and ANQGSEA. Between the trimmed V and J ends, which lost 7 bases and 8 bases, there was a span of 17 bases. This CDR3 spans 12 amino acids.

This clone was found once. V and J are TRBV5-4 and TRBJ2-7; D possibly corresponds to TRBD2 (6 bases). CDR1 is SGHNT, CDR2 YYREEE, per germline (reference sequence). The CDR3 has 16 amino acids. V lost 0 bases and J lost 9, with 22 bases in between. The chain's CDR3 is CASSLGTGTPLGGQYF. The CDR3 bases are TGTGCCAGCAGCTTGGGTACGGGAACTCCCCTCGGGGGGCAGTACTTC.

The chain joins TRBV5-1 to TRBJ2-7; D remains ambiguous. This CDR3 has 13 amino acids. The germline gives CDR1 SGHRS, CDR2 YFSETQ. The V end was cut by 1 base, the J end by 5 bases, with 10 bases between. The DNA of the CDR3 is TGCGCCAGCAGCTTGCAGGTTGAAGACGAGCAGTACTTC. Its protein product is CASSLQVEDEQYF.

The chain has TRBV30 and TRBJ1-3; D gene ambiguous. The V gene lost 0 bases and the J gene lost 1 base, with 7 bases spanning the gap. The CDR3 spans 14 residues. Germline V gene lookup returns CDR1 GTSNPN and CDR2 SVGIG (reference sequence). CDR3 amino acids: CAWSVQNSGNTIYF. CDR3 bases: TGTGCCTGGAGTGTACAGAATTCTGGAAACACCATATATTTT.

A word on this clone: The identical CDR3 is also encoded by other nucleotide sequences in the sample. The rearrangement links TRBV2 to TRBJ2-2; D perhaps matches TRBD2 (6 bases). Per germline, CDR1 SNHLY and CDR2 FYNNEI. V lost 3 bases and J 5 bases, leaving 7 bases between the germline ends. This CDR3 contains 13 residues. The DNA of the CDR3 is TGTGCCAGCAGTGAGGGGGGAACCGGGGAGCTGTTTTTT. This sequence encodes CASSEGGTGELFF. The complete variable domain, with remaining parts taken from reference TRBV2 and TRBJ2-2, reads EPEVTQTPSHQVTQMGQEVILRCVPISNHLYFYWYRQILGQKVEFLVSFYNNEISEKSEIFDDQFSVERPDGSNFTLKIRSTKLEDSAMYFCASSEGGTGELFFGEGSRLTVL.

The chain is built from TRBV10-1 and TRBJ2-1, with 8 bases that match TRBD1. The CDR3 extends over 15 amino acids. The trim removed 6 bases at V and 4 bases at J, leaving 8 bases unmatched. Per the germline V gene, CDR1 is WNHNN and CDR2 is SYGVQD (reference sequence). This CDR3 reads CASSPTGTGYNEQFF. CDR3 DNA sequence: TGCGCCAGCAGCCCCACCGGGACAGGTTACAATGAGCAGTTCTTC.

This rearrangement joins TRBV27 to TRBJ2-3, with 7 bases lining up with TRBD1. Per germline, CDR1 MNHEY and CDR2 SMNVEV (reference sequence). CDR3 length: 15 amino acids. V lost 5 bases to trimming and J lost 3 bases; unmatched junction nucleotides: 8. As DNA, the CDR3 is TGTGCCAGCAGTAAGGACAGGACTCTAACAGATACGCAGTATTTT. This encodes CASSKDRTLTDTQYF.

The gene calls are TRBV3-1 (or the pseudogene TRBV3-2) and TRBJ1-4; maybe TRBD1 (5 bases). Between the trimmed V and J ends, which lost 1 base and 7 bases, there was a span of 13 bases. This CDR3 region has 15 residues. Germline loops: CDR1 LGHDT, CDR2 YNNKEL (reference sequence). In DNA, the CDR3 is TGTGCCAGCAGCCAAGGGGTAGGGGTTCGTGAAAAACTGTTTTTT. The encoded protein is CASSQGVGVREKLFF.

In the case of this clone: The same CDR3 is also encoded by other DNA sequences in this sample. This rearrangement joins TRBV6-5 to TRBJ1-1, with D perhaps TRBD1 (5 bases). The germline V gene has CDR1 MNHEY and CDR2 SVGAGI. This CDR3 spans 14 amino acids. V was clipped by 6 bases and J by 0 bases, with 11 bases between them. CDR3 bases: TGTGCCAGCAGGGTGCGGGGCTTGAACACTGAAGCTTTCTTT. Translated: CASRVRGLNTEAFF.